Each of the 18 T cell receptor beta chains below was sequenced from the same sample in a study of response to subunit inactivated influenza vaccine. TCRdb analysed the RT-PCR reads with MiXCR anew, one entry per CDR3 protein. Among 500,000 to 750,000 distinct CDR3 sequences listed, 14% were seen once. The starting material was PBMCs from blood, obtained 11 to 12 days after vaccination. These receptor sequences come from a middle-aged man who received an inactivated influenza vaccine.

This clonotype was detected only a few times. This chain joins TRBV24-1 and TRBJ2-3; a possible D gene is TRBD2 (6 bases). V shed 1 base and J shed 1 base, with 11 bases lying between them. The CDR3 has 16 residues. CDR1 KGHDR and CDR2 SFDVKD come from the germline V gene. The CDR3 loop reads CATSDFAGTRTDTQYF. In DNA, the CDR3 is TGTGCCACCAGTGATTTTGCGGGGACCCGCACAGATACGCAGTATTTT.

This clonotype was detected many times. The rearrangement links TRBV11-2 to TRBJ2-7; 10 bases align to TRBD2. CDR1 SGHAT and CDR2 FQNNGV come from the germline V gene. Germline trimming cut 5 bases from V and 3 bases from J; bases unmatched to any gene: 10. The length of the CDR3 is 16 residues. CDR3 nucleotides: TGTGCCAGCAGCCCCTTCCCCAGCGGGGGGGACTACGAGCAGTACTTC. Translating gives CASSPFPSGGDYEQYF.

The rearrangement joins TRBV7-2 to TRBJ2-1; D is uncertain. This CDR3 is built from 13 residues. Germline V lookup: CDR1 SGHTA, CDR2 FQGNSA. Trimming shortened V by 6 bases and J by 0 bases, and 6 bases separated the two germline ends. CDR3 nucleotides: TGTGCCAGCAGAACAGACTCCTACAATGAGCAGTTCTTC. It translates to CASRTDSYNEQFF.

The gene calls are TRBV10-3 and TRBJ2-2; TRBD2 aligns across 12 bases. With 6 bases clipped from V and 6 bases from J, the junction kept 32 bases outside the gene matches. The CDR3 loop spans 24 amino acids. Germline CDR1 and CDR2: ENHRY and SYGVKD. The CDR3 loop is CAIRYPTTRDPGLAGNAPPGELFF. The CDR3 nucleotides are TGTGCCATCAGGTATCCAACAACCAGAGACCCGGGACTAGCGGGTAATGCACCGCCCGGGGAGCTGTTTTTT.

V gene TRBV4-3 combines with J gene TRBJ2-7; D might be TRBD1 (6 bases). Trimming stripped 1 base from V and 6 bases from J, with 16 bases between. The CDR3 is 15 amino acids. The germline V gene has CDR1 LGHNA and CDR2 YSLEER. The CDR3: CASSQVYRDPGEQYF. The CDR3 bases are TGCGCCAGCAGCCAAGTTTACAGGGATCCTGGCGAGCAGTACTTC.

The rearrangement uses TRBV29-1 and TRBJ1-1; D perhaps matches TRBD1 (5 bases). CDR3 size: 12 residues. Trimming took 6 bases from V and 3 from J, leaving 11 bases between them. CDR1 and CDR2 (germline): SQVTM, ANQGSEA. CDR3 DNA: TGCAGCGTAAAGGGGATTTACACTGAAGCTTTCTTT. As protein: CSVKGIYTEAFF.

The sample holds many counts of this clonotype. The chain combines TRBV5-1 with TRBJ2-6; the D gene is possibly TRBD1 (6 bases). The CDR3 consists of 15 residues. V was shortened by 1 base and J by 4 bases, with 9 bases between the two germline ends. The germline CDR1 and CDR2 sequences are SGHRS and YFSETQ. CDR3 residues: CASSLTGTGANVLTF. DNA of the CDR3: TGCGCCAGCAGCTTGACAGGGACCGGGGCCAACGTCCTGACTTTC.

The chain has TRBV6-1 and TRBJ2-5; D possibly corresponds to TRBD2 (5 bases). The CDR3 loop spans 15 amino acids. Germline V gene data show CDR1 as MNHNS and CDR2 as SASEGT. V lost 7 bases and J 2 bases, leaving 17 bases between the germline ends. Here the CDR3 reads CASNSGSVKQETQYF. In DNA, the CDR3 is TGTGCCAGCAACTCGGGTAGCGTAAAACAAGAGACCCAGTACTTC.

This chain uses TRBV4-2 with TRBJ2-1; 15 bases line up with TRBD2. CDR3 size: 18 residues. Germline CDR1 is LGHNA and CDR2 is YNFKEQ. J was trimmed by 3 bases and V by 4 bases; bases with no gene match: 7. The CDR3 DNA is TGTGCCAGCAGCCCCCTCGGACTAGCGGGGGGGTTCTACAATGAGCAGTTCTTC. Residues: CASSPLGLAGGFYNEQFF.

This sequence joins TRBV20-1 and TRBJ2-7; 9 bases are a match to TRBD1. This CDR3 region has 15 residues. Trimming at V came to 6 bases and at J to 5 bases, leaving 14 bases not matched to a gene. Germline CDR1 is DFQATT and CDR2 is SNEGSKA (reference sequence). As DNA, the CDR3 is TGCAGTGCATCACCGGGACAGGGTAACCGCAACGAGCAGTACTTC. Its protein is CSASPGQGNRNEQYF.

CDR3 in amino acids: CASSPRPGHANTGELFF. The CDR3 DNA reads as TGTGCCAGCTCCCCCCGGCCGGGACACGCGAACACCGGGGAGCTGTTTTTT. This chain joins TRBV18 and TRBJ2-2; tentatively, D is TRBD1 (6 bases). V lost 6 bases to trimming and J lost 0 bases, with 17 bases between them. In germline, CDR1 is KGHSH, CDR2 LQKENI. This CDR3 is built from 17 residues.

This clonotype has a count of ten or more. This sequence joins TRBV5-1 and TRBJ1-1; TRBD1 matches at 9 bases. The J segment lost 1 base and the V segment lost 2 bases, leaving 3 bases of the junction unmatched. This CDR3 is built from 15 residues. From germline, CDR1 is SGHRS and CDR2 YFSETQ. CDR3 sequence reads: CASSLSGQGNTEAFF. In DNA, the CDR3 is TGCGCCAGCAGCTTATCGGGACAGGGGAACACTGAAGCTTTCTTT. Filled out from reference TRBV5-1 and TRBJ1-1, the complete variable domain reads KAGVTQTPRYLIKTRGQQVTLSCSPISGHRSVSWYQQTPGQGLQFLFEYFSETQRNKGNFPGRFSGRQFSNSRSEMNVSTLELGDSALYLCASSLSGQGNTEAFFGQGTRLTVV.

The chain links TRBV14 to TRBJ1-3, with D hard to call. Trimming pared 1 base from V and 9 bases from J, leaving 16 bases between. This CDR3 is 15 amino acids long. Germline-derived CDR1 and CDR2 are SGHDN and FVKESK. CDR3 nucleotide sequence: TGTGCCAGCAGCCAAGGGGCAGCTAATCGGGGCACCATATATTTT. It encodes CASSQGAANRGTIYF.

Only a few counts were recorded for this clonotype. In DNA, the CDR3 is TGTGCCAGCAGCTTGCGACAGGGCTGGGGCGGGGAGCTGTTTTTT. Its translation: CASSLRQGWGGELFF. The chain couples TRBV5-5 to TRBJ2-2; 7 nucleotides agree with TRBD1. With 1 base clipped from V and 7 bases from J, the junction kept 7 bases outside the gene matches. Germline values: CDR1 SGHKS, CDR2 YYEKEE (reference sequence). The CDR3 contains 15 residues.

In this sample, this clonotype turned up many times. The chain employs TRBV7-9 and TRBJ1-1, with no clear D. CDR1 is SEHNR, CDR2 FQNEAQ, per germline (reference sequence). This CDR3 is built from 16 residues. V gave up 2 bases and J gave up 0 bases, with 13 bases separating them. CDR3: CASSLPPGQMNTEAFF. In DNA form, the CDR3 reads TGTGCCAGCAGCTTACCACCGGGCCAGATGAACACTGAAGCTTTCTTT.

There are a few counts of this clonotype. The CDR3 protein is CASSLWGLTSGGDNEQFF. CDR3 DNA sequence: TGCGCCAGCAGCTTGTGGGGACTAACTAGCGGGGGTGACAATGAGCAGTTCTTC. The V gene is TRBV5-1, the J gene TRBJ2-1, with 11 bases aligning to TRBD2. This CDR3 contains 18 residues. CDR1 and CDR2 (germline): SGHRS, YFSETQ. V shed 1 base, J shed 5 bases, and the junction held 11 bases outside the gene matches.

This clonotype was recorded a few times. The genes are TRBV7-9 and TRBJ2-1; a weak D match, TRBD1 (6 bases). Germline V gene sequence: CDR1 SEHNR, CDR2 FQNEAQ (reference sequence). Deletions cut 5 bases from V and 2 bases from J, with 16 bases between. This CDR3 is built from 16 residues. This chain's CDR3 is CASSARGTQAYNEQFF. The CDR3 DNA is TGTGCCAGCAGCGCGAGGGGGACACAGGCCTACAATGAGCAGTTCTTC.

This clonotype was counted between two and nine times. This chain links TRBV4-1 with TRBJ2-5, with D perhaps matching TRBD1 (7 bases). This CDR3 spans 14 amino acids. CDR1 is MGHRA, CDR2 YSYEKL, per germline. The germline V and J ends were trimmed by 3 bases and 1 base, with 9 bases remaining between them. The CDR3 sequence is CASSQEGAQETQYF. In DNA, the CDR3 is TGCGCCAGCAGCCAGGAGGGGGCCCAAGAGACCCAGTACTTC.